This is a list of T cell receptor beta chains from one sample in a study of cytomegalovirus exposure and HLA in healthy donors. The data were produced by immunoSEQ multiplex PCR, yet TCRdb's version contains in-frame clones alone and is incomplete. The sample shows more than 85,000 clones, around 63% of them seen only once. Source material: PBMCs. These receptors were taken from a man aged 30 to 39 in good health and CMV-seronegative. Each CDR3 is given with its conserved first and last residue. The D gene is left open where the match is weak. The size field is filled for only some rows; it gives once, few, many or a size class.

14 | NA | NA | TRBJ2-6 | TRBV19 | CASSLTSGANVLTF | TGTGCCAGTAGTCTAACCTCTGGGGCCAACGTCCTGACTTTC
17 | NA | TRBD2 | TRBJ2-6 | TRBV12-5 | CASGLVIAGLGANVLTF | TGTGCTAGTGGTTTGGTAATAGCGGGGCTTGGGGCCAACGTCCTGACTTTC
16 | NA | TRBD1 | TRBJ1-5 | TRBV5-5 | CASSSGQLYSNQPQHF | TGTGCCAGCAGCTCGGGACAGCTGTATAGCAATCAGCCCCAGCATTTT
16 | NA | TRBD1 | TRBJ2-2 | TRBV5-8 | CASTNWDRGLGGELFF | TGTGCCAGCACCAACTGGGACAGGGGGCTCGGCGGGGAGCTGTTTTTT
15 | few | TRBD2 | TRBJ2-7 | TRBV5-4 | CASSLAAGEVYEQYF | TGTGCCAGCAGCTTGGCAGCGGGAGAGGTCTACGAGCAGTACTTC
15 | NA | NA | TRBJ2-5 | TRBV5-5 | CASSPTGFLGETQYF | TGTGCCAGCAGCCCAACAGGGTTTTTGGGAGAGACCCAGTACTTC
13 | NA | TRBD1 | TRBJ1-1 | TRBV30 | CAWAWDRNTEAFF | TGTGCCTGGGCCTGGGACAGGAACACTGAAGCTTTCTTT
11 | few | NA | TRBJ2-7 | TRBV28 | CATITHYEQYF | TGTGCCACCATCACTCACTACGAGCAGTACTTC
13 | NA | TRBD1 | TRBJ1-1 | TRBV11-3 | CASSFRTGVEAFF | TGTGCCAGCAGCTTCAGGACAGGGGTTGAAGCTTTCTTT
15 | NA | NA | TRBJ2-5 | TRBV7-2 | CASSSLRGYQETQYF | TGTGCCAGCAGCTCCCTCCGGGGTTACCAAGAGACCCAGTACTTC
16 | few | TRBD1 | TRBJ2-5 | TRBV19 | CASSPGTVIYQETQYF | TGTGCCAGTAGTCCCGGGACAGTGATCTACCAAGAGACCCAGTACTTC
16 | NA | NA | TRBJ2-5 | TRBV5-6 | CASSPGLGPLGETQYF | TGTGCCAGCAGCCCCGGTTTGGGCCCCTTAGGCGAGACCCAGTACTTC
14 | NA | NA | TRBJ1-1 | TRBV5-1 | CASSFSLGDTEAFF | TGCGCCAGCAGCTTCTCCCTCGGGGACACTGAAGCTTTCTTT
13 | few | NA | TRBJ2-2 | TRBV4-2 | CASSQTSPGELFF | TGTGCCAGCAGCCAAACTAGCCCCGGGGAGCTGTTTTTT
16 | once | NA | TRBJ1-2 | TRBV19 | CASSMGPSSEGYGYTF | TGTGCCAGTAGTATGGGTCCGTCATCGGAGGGTTATGGCTACACCTTC
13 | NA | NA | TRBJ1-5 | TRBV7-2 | CASSFHPDQPQHF | TGTGCCAGCAGCTTTCACCCAGATCAGCCCCAGCATTTT
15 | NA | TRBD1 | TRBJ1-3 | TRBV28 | CASSRQGGSGNTIYF | TGTGCCAGCAGTAGGCAGGGGGGATCTGGAAACACCATATATTTT
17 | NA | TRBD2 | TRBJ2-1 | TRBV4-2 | CASSQEWTSGRSGEQFF | TGTGCCAGCAGCCAAGAGTGGACTAGCGGGAGATCGGGTGAGCAGTTCTTC
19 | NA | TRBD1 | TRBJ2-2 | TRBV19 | CASSMGQGTIRVNTGELFF | TGTGCCAGTAGTATGGGACAGGGGACGATCCGGGTCAACACCGGGGAGCTGTTTTTT
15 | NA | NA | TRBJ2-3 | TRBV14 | CASSPRARVGVTQYF | TGTGCCAGCAGCCCCCGGGCCCGGGTCGGGGTTACGCAGTATTTT
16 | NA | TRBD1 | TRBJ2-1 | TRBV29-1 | CSVEPGTGESYNEQFF | TGCAGCGTTGAACCTGGGACAGGGGAATCCTACAATGAGCAGTTCTTC
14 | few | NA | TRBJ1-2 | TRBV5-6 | CASSFQGATYGYTF | TGTGCCAGCAGCTTCCAAGGAGCTACCTATGGCTACACCTTC
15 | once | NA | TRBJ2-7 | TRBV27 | CASSLGGADPYEQYF | TGTGCCAGCAGTTTAGGCGGGGCAGACCCCTACGAGCAGTACTTC
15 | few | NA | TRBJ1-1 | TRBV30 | CAWSVLRIMNTEAFF | TGTGCCTGGAGTGTACTACGGATAATGAACACTGAAGCTTTCTTT